This T cell receptor beta chain was sequenced during a study of OX40 agonist ivuxolimab in advanced cancers. Across the whole study: Three patients, one with hepatocellular carcinoma and two with cutaneous melanoma, responded partially.

The CDR3 contains 16 residues. V trimming: 5 bases; J trimming: 3 bases; junction bases outside the gene matches: 10. From germline, CDR1 is SGHTA and CDR2 FQGNSA. Clones were read by immunoSEQ multiplex PCR, and TCRdb kept only the in-frame ones, dropping some. Of about 46,000 clones detected, 90% to 95% appear once; the ten largest clones hold 4.9%. The sample here was CD4+ or CD8+ T cells sorted from blood, taken in a trial of the OX40 agonist ivuxolimab. The TCR comes from an adult with an advanced solid tumor such as melanoma, head and neck, liver or kidney cancer. V usage is TRBV7-2 and J usage is TRBJ2-1, with 7 positions matching TRBD2. The CDR3 DNA follows: TGTGCCAGCAGCCCGGCTAGGACTAGGTACTACAATGAGCAGTTCTTC. Amino acid sequence: CASSPARTRYYNEQFF.